This TCR beta chain was recovered during a study of T cell changes during pregnancy in multiple sclerosis. The ends lost 4 bases at V and 5 bases at J; junction bases unmatched: 9. The CDR3 extends over 15 amino acids. Germline-derived CDR1 and CDR2 are SGDLS and YYNGEE. This table comes from immunoSEQ multiplex PCR, and its TCRdb copy is limited to in-frame clones, with some not included. In the table there are roughly 45,000 clones, 85% to 90% of which are singletons. The sample consisted of peripheral blood, taken in the first trimester of pregnancy. The TCR sequence derives from a female donor in good health, enrolled as a control in a pregnancy study. The chain is built from TRBV9 and TRBJ2-5; 9 bases are shared with TRBD1. This CDR3 is CASSPGDRARETQYF. The CDR3 bases are TGTGCCAGCAGCCCCGGGGACAGGGCGAGGGAGACCCAGTACTTC.